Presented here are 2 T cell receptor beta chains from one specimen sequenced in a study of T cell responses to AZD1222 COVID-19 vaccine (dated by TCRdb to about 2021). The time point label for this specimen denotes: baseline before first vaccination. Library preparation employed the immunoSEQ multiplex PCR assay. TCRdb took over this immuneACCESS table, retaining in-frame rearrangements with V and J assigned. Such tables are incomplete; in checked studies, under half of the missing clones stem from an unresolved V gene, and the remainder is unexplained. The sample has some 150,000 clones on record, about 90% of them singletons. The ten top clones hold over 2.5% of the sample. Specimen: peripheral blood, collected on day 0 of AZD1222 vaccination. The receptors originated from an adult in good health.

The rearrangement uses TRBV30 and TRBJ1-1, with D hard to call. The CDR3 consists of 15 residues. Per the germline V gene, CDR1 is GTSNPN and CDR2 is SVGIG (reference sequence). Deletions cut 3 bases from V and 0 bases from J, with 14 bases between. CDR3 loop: CAWRSRSSLNTEAFF. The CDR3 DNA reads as TGTGCCTGGAGGAGTCGCAGCTCGTTGAACACTGAAGCTTTCTTT.

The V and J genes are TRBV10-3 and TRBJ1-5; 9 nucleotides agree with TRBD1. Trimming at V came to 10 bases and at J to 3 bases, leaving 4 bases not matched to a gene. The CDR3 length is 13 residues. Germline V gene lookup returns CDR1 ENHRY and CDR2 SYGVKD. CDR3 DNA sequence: TGTGCCACCCGGACAGGGGTCAATCAGCCCCAGCATTTT. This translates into CATRTGVNQPQHF.